This is a list of T cell receptor beta chains from one sample in a study of blood T cell repertoires in COVID-19. The assay was immunoSEQ multiplex PCR, and TCRdb's table has in-frame clones only and misses some. Of around 130,000 clones in the sample, about four fifths were seen once. Sequenced sample: peripheral blood. Every receptor here comes from a man aged 40-50 years with active or convalescent COVID-19. Each CDR3 is given with its conserved first and last residue. A D gene is named only where the DNA matches it firmly. For some rows the clone size is stated as once, few or many, or as a class when expanded; others skip it.

cdr3_aa: CASSYSAGTNVYGYTF
cdr3_nt: TGTGCCAGCAGTTACTCGGCGGGAACCAATGTCTATGGCTACACCTTC
clone_size: -
j_call: TRBJ1-2
d_call: -
v_call: TRBV6-5

cdr3_aa: CASSAKTSTEAFF
cdr3_nt: TGTGCCAGCAGCGCCAAAACTAGCACTGAAGCTTTCTTT
clone_size: -
j_call: TRBJ1-1
d_call: -
v_call: TRBV3-1/TRBV3-2

cdr3_aa: CASNRDIANEKLFF
cdr3_nt: TGTGCCAGCAACCGGGACATCGCTAATGAAAAACTGTTTTTT
clone_size: medium-sized
j_call: TRBJ1-4
d_call: -
v_call: TRBV3-1/TRBV3-2

cdr3_aa: CASSLGGGTYEQYF
cdr3_nt: TGTGCCAGCAGCTTGGGGGGCGGAACCTACGAGCAGTACTTC
clone_size: -
j_call: TRBJ2-7
d_call: -
v_call: TRBV5-5

cdr3_aa: CASSLTGFNEKLFF
cdr3_nt: TGTGCCAGCAGCTTAACAGGGTTTAATGAAAAACTGTTTTTT
clone_size: -
j_call: TRBJ1-4
d_call: -
v_call: TRBV7-9

cdr3_aa: CASSQEAGSGGTSRVDTQYF
cdr3_nt: TGCGCCAGCAGCCAAGAAGCTGGTAGCGGGGGGACAAGCCGGGTAGATACGCAGTATTTT
clone_size: -
j_call: TRBJ2-3
d_call: TRBD2
v_call: TRBV4-3

cdr3_aa: CASSQDPNRDGNTIYF
cdr3_nt: TGCGCCAGCAGCCAAGATCCCAACAGGGATGGAAACACCATATATTTT
clone_size: -
j_call: TRBJ1-3
d_call: -
v_call: TRBV4-1

cdr3_aa: CASSLGQIVYEQYF
cdr3_nt: TGCGCCAGCAGCTTGGGACAGATCGTCTACGAGCAGTACTTC
clone_size: -
j_call: TRBJ2-7
d_call: -
v_call: TRBV5-1

cdr3_aa: CAISPGQGASYGYTF
cdr3_nt: TGTGCCATCAGCCCGGGACAGGGGGCTAGCTATGGCTACACCTTC
clone_size: -
j_call: TRBJ1-2
d_call: TRBD1
v_call: TRBV10-3

cdr3_aa: CASSLSNNEKLFF
cdr3_nt: TGTGCCAGCAGTTTATCTAATAATGAAAAACTGTTTTTT
clone_size: -
j_call: TRBJ1-4
d_call: -
v_call: TRBV12-3/TRBV12-4

cdr3_aa: CASSVFSGGDRAHEQYF
cdr3_nt: TGTGCCAGCAGCGTTTTTTCAGGGGGAGACAGGGCCCACGAGCAGTACTTC
clone_size: -
j_call: TRBJ2-7
d_call: TRBD1
v_call: TRBV9

cdr3_aa: CASSLPSGDPSSYEQYF
cdr3_nt: TGTGCCAGCAGCTTACCCAGCGGGGACCCGTCTTCCTACGAGCAGTACTTC
clone_size: -
j_call: TRBJ2-7
d_call: -
v_call: TRBV12-1

cdr3_aa: CASSPNRDEQYF
cdr3_nt: TGTGCCAGCTCACCAAATCGGGACGAGCAGTACTTC
clone_size: -
j_call: TRBJ2-7
d_call: -
v_call: TRBV18

cdr3_aa: CASSYQGFTNEKLFF
cdr3_nt: TGTGCCAGCAGCTACCAGGGCTTTACTAATGAAAAACTGTTTTTT
clone_size: -
j_call: TRBJ1-4
d_call: -
v_call: TRBV7-2

cdr3_aa: CASTVSGFSQNTGELFF
cdr3_nt: TGTGCCAGCACAGTTTCGGGGTTCAGCCAGAACACCGGGGAGCTGTTTTTT
clone_size: -
j_call: TRBJ2-2
d_call: -
v_call: TRBV2

cdr3_aa: CASSSPVGGYGYTF
cdr3_nt: TGTGCCAGCAGCTCACCGGTTGGGGGGTATGGCTACACCTTC
clone_size: -
j_call: TRBJ1-2
d_call: -
v_call: TRBV7-2

cdr3_aa: CSVTGVSTDTQYF
cdr3_nt: TGCAGCGTTACAGGCGTTTCCACAGATACGCAGTATTTT
clone_size: -
j_call: TRBJ2-3
d_call: -
v_call: TRBV29-1

cdr3_aa: CASSQGAVNSPLHF
cdr3_nt: TGCGCCAGCAGCCAAGGGGCAGTAAATTCACCCCTCCACTTT
clone_size: -
j_call: TRBJ1-6
d_call: -
v_call: TRBV4-3

cdr3_aa: CSAAGGNYGYTF
cdr3_nt: TGCAGCGCCGCAGGGGGTAACTATGGCTACACCTTC
clone_size: -
j_call: TRBJ1-2
d_call: TRBD1
v_call: TRBV29-1

cdr3_aa: CASSRTVEWNTGELFF
cdr3_nt: TGTGCCAGCAGTAGGACTGTGGAGTGGAACACCGGGGAGCTGTTTTTT
clone_size: -
j_call: TRBJ2-2
d_call: -
v_call: TRBV2

cdr3_aa: CAWSAYEKLFF
cdr3_nt: TGTGCCTGGAGTGCGTATGAAAAACTGTTTTTT
clone_size: -
j_call: TRBJ1-4
d_call: -
v_call: TRBV30

cdr3_aa: CASSYVGGASSYEQYF
cdr3_nt: TGTGCCAGCAGCTACGTTGGGGGGGCAAGCTCCTACGAGCAGTACTTC
clone_size: -
j_call: TRBJ2-7
d_call: -
v_call: TRBV5-5

cdr3_aa: CASSISGVTGNTIYF
cdr3_nt: TGTGCCAGTAGTATATCAGGGGTCACAGGAAACACCATATATTTT
clone_size: few
j_call: TRBJ1-3
d_call: -
v_call: TRBV19

cdr3_aa: CASLKDRGVYEQYF
cdr3_nt: TGTGCCAGCCTAAAGGACAGGGGAGTATACGAGCAGTACTTC
clone_size: -
j_call: TRBJ2-7
d_call: TRBD1
v_call: TRBV6-5

cdr3_aa: CASSQDPVSPLHF
cdr3_nt: TGCGCCAGCAGCCAAGATCCCGTTTCACCCCTCCACTTT
clone_size: -
j_call: TRBJ1-6
d_call: -
v_call: TRBV4-3

cdr3_aa: CASSQEGSGYGYTF
cdr3_nt: TGCGCCAGCAGCCAAGAGGGAAGCGGCTATGGCTACACCTTC
clone_size: -
j_call: TRBJ1-2
d_call: -
v_call: TRBV4-1

cdr3_aa: CASSPSTGRSGNTIYF
cdr3_nt: TGTGCCAGCTCACCATCGACAGGCCGCTCTGGAAACACCATATATTTT
clone_size: -
j_call: TRBJ1-3
d_call: -
v_call: TRBV18

cdr3_aa: CASTGGRTYEQYF
cdr3_nt: TGTGCCAGCACGGGGGGGAGGACCTACGAGCAGTACTTC
clone_size: -
j_call: TRBJ2-7
d_call: TRBD2
v_call: TRBV6-5

cdr3_aa: CASSPLGRADQPQHF
cdr3_nt: TGTGCCAGCAGTCCCCTGGGCAGGGCTGATCAGCCCCAGCATTTT
clone_size: -
j_call: TRBJ1-5
d_call: -
v_call: TRBV6-5

cdr3_aa: CAIRAGGNTGELFF
cdr3_nt: TGTGCCATCAGGGCAGGGGGCAACACCGGGGAGCTGTTTTTT
clone_size: few
j_call: TRBJ2-2
d_call: TRBD1
v_call: TRBV10-3

cdr3_aa: CASTSQGWDSPLHF
cdr3_nt: TGTGCCAGCACCTCTCAGGGGTGGGATTCACCCCTCCACTTT
clone_size: -
j_call: TRBJ1-6
d_call: -
v_call: TRBV5-5

cdr3_aa: CASSKTRFHIQYF
cdr3_nt: TGTGCCAGCAGCAAGACTAGATTCCACATTCAGTACTTC
clone_size: -
j_call: TRBJ2-4
d_call: -
v_call: TRBV5-8

cdr3_aa: CASSLGTGFSNGYTF
cdr3_nt: TGTGCCAGTAGTCTCGGGACAGGGTTTTCCAATGGCTACACCTTC
clone_size: -
j_call: TRBJ1-2
d_call: TRBD1
v_call: TRBV19

cdr3_aa: CASRDDRASEKLFF
cdr3_nt: TGTGCCAGCAGGGATGACAGGGCTTCAGAAAAACTGTTTTTT
clone_size: -
j_call: TRBJ1-4
d_call: TRBD1
v_call: TRBV11-2

cdr3_aa: CASSPGTGTTTNEKLFF
cdr3_nt: TGCGCCAGCAGCCCCGGGACAGGTACTACAACTAATGAAAAACTGTTTTTT
clone_size: few
j_call: TRBJ1-4
d_call: TRBD1
v_call: TRBV5-1

cdr3_aa: CARSRDPTNEKLFF
cdr3_nt: TGTGCCAGGTCCAGGGATCCAACTAATGAAAAACTGTTTTTT
clone_size: once
j_call: TRBJ1-4
d_call: -
v_call: TRBV19

cdr3_aa: CASSQATGVNSPLHF
cdr3_nt: TGTGCCAGCAGCCAAGCGACAGGCGTCAATTCACCCCTCCACTTT
clone_size: -
j_call: TRBJ1-6
d_call: -
v_call: TRBV14

cdr3_aa: CASSPGYEQYF
cdr3_nt: TGCGCCAGCTCCCCCGGCTACGAGCAGTACTTC
clone_size: -
j_call: TRBJ2-7
d_call: -
v_call: TRBV5-1

cdr3_aa: CASSYYRQGHEQYF
cdr3_nt: TGTGCCAGCAGTTACTATAGGCAGGGTCACGAGCAGTACTTC
clone_size: -
j_call: TRBJ2-7
d_call: -
v_call: TRBV6-2/TRBV6-3

cdr3_aa: CASSLGTDNSPLHF
cdr3_nt: TGTGCCAGCAGCCTCGGGACAGATAATTCACCCCTCCACTTT
clone_size: -
j_call: TRBJ1-6
d_call: TRBD1
v_call: TRBV3-1/TRBV3-2

cdr3_aa: CASSARASGGAQGRELFF
cdr3_nt: TGTGCCAGCAGTGCCCGGGCTAGCGGGGGGGCCCAAGGTCGGGAGCTGTTTTTT
clone_size: -
j_call: TRBJ2-2
d_call: TRBD2
v_call: TRBV6-1